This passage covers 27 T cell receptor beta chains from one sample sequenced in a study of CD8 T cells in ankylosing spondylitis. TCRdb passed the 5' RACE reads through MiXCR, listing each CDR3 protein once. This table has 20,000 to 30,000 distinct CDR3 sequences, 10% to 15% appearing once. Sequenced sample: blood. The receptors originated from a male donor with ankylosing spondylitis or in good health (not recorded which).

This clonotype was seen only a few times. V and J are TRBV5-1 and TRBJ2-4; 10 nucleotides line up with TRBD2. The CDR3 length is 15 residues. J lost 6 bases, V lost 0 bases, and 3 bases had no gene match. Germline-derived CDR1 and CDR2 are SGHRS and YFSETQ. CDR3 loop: CASSLGLAGVNIQYF. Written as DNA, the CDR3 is TGCGCCAGCAGCTTGGGGCTAGCGGGAGTAAACATTCAGTACTTC.

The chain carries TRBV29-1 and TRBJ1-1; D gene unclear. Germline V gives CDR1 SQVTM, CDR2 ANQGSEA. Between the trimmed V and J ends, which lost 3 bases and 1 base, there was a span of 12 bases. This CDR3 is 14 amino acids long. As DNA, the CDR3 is TGCAGCGTTGATGAGGGTAACTGGAACACTGAAGCTTTCTTT. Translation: CSVDEGNWNTEAFF.

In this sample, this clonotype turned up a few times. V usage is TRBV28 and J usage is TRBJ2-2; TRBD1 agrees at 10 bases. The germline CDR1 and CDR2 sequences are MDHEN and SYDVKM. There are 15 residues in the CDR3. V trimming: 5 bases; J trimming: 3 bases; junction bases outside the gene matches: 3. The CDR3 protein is CASSPGTGDTGELFF. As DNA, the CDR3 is TGTGCCAGCAGTCCCGGGACAGGGGACACCGGGGAGCTGTTTTTT.

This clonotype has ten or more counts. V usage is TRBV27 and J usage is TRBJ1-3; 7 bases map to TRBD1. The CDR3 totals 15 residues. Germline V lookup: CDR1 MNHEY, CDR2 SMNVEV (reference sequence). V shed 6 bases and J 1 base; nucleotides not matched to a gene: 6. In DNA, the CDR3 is TGTGCCAGCAGCAGGGACAGAGCTTCTGGAAACACCATATATTTT. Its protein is CASSRDRASGNTIYF.

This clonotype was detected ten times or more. The CDR3 here is CASSPGTVANYGYTF. For the CDR3, the DNA is TGTGCCAGCAGTCCCGGGACGGTAGCTAACTATGGCTACACCTTC. The chain uses TRBV6-1 and TRBJ1-2; TRBD1 might be the D (5 bases). The CDR3 spans 15 residues. Germline-derived CDR1 and CDR2 are MNHNS and SASEGT. V gave up 5 bases and J gave up 0 bases, with 13 bases separating them.

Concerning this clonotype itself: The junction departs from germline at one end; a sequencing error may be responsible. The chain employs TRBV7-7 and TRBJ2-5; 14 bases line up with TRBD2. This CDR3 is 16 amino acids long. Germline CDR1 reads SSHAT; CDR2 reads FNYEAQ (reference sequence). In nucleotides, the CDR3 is TGTGCTAGCAGCTATGGACTAGCGGGGGGCCCGGGGGCCCAGTACTTC. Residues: CASSYGLAGGPGAQYF.

In nucleotides, the CDR3 is TGCAGCGTTAGACAGACCGGGGAGCTGTTTTTT. This sequence encodes CSVRQTGELFF. V is TRBV29-1 and J is TRBJ2-2, with TRBD1 as a possible D gene (5 bases). This CDR3 has 11 amino acids. Per the germline V gene, CDR1 is SQVTM and CDR2 is ANQGSEA. Deletions cut 5 bases from V and 5 bases from J, with 6 bases between.

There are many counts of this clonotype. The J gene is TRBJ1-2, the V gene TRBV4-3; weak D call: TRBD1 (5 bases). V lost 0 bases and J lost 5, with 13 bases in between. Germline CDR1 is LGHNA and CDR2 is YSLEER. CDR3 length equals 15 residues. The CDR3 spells CASSQDRAAGYGYTF. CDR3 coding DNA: TGCGCCAGCAGCCAAGACAGGGCCGCGGGATATGGCTACACCTTC.

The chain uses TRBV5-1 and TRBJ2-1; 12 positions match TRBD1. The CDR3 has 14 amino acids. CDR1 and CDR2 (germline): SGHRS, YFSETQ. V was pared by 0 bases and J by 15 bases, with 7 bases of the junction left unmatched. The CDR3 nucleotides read TGCGCCAGCAGCTTGGGTCGTGGGACAGGGGGCATGTTCTTC. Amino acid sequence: CASSLGRGTGGMFF.

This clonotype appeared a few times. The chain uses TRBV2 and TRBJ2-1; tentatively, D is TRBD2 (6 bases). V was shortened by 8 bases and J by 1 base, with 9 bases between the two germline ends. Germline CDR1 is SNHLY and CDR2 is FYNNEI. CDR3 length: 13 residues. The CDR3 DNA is TGTGCCAGCTCTCGGGAGTCCTACAATGAGCAGTTCTTC. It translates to CASSRESYNEQFF.

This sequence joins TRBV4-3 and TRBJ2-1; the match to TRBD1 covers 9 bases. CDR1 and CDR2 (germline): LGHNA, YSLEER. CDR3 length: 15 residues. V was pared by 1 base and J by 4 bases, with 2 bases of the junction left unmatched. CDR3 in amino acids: CASSQGDRAYNEQFF. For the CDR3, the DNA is TGCGCCAGCAGCCAAGGGGACAGGGCGTACAATGAGCAGTTCTTC.

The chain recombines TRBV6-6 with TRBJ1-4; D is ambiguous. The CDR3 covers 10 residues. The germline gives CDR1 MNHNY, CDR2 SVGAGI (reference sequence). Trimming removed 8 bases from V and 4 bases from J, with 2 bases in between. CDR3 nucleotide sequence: TGTGCCAGCGGTAATGAAAAACTGTTTTTT. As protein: CASGNEKLFF.

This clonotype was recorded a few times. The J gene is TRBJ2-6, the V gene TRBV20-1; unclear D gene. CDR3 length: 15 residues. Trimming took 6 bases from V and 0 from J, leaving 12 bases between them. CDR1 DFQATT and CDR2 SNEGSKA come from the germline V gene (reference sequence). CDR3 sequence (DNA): TGCAGTGCGGCAAATCAGAACTCTGGGGCCAACGTCCTGACTTTC. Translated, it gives CSAANQNSGANVLTF.

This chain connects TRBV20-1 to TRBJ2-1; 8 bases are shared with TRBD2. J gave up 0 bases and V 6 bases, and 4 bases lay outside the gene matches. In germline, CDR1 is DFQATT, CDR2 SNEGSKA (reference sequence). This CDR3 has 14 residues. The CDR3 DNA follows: TGCAGTGCGCTTACTAGCGGCTCCTACAATGAGCAGTTCTTC. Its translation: CSALTSGSYNEQFF.

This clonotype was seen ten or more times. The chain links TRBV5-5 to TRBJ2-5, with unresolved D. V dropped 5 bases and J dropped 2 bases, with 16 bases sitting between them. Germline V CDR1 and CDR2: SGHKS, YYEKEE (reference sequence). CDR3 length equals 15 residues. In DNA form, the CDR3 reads TGTGCCAGCAGTTCAGCGACGGCCTTACAAGAGACCCAGTACTTC. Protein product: CASSSATALQETQYF. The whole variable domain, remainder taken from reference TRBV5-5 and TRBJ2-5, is DAGVTQSPTHLIKTRGQQVTLRCSPISGHKSVSWYQQVLGQGPQFIFQYYEKEERGRGNFPDRFSARQFPNYSSELNVNALLLGDSALYLCASSSATALQETQYFGPGTRLLVL.

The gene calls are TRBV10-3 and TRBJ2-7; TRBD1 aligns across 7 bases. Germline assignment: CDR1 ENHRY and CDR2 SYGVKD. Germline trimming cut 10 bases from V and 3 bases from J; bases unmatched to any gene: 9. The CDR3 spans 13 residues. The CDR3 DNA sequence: TGTGCCAACCGGGACAGCTTAAACTACGAGCAGTACTTC. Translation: CANRDSLNYEQYF.

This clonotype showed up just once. The CDR3 DNA reads as TGCGCCAGCAGCCAAGCAGGGGGAGGCACAGATACGCAGTATTTT. Its protein is CASSQAGGGTDTQYF. The rearrangement links TRBV4-1 to TRBJ2-3; 7 bases align to TRBD1. Germline trimming cut 1 base from V and 1 base from J; bases unmatched to any gene: 2. CDR1 and CDR2 from the germline V gene are MGHRA and YSYEKL. This CDR3 has 15 residues.

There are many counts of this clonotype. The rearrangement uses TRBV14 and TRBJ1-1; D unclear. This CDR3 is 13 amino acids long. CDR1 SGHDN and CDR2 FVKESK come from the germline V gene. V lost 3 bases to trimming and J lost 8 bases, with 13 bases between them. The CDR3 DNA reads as TGTGCCAGCAGCCAGATATGGGTTGGGGAAGCTTTCTTT. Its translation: CASSQIWVGEAFF.

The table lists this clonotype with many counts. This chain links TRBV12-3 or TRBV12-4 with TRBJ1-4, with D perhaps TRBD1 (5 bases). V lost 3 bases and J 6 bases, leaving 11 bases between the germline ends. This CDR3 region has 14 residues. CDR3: CASSFQGWDEKLFF. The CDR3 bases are TGTGCCAGCAGTTTTCAGGGTTGGGATGAAAAACTGTTTTTT.

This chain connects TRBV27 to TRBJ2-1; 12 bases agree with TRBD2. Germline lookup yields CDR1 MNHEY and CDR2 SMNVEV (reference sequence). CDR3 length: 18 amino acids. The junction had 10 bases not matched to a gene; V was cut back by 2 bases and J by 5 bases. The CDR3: CASSLRLAGGQMNNEQFF. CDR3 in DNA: TGTGCCAGCAGTTTAAGGCTAGCGGGAGGGCAGATGAACAATGAGCAGTTCTTC.

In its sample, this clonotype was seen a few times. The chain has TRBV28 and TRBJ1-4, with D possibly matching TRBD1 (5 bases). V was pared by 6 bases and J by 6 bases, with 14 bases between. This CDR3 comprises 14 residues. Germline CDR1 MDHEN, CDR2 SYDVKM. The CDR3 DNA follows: TGTGCCAGCAGGATCTCAGGGAGTGATGAAAAACTGTTTTTT. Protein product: CASRISGSDEKLFF.

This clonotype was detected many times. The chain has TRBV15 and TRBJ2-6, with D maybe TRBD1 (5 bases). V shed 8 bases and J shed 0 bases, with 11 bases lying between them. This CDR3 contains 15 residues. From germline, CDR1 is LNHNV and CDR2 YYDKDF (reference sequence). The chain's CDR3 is CATSRASSGANVLTF. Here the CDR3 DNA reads TGTGCCACCTCCAGGGCCAGCTCTGGGGCCAACGTCCTGACTTTC.

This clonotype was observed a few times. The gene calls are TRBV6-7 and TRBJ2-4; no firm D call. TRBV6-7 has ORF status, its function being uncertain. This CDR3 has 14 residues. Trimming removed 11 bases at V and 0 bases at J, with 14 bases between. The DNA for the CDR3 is TGTGCCCGCGAGAGGTTCGCAGCCAAAAACATTCAGTACTTC. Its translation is CARERFAAKNIQYF.

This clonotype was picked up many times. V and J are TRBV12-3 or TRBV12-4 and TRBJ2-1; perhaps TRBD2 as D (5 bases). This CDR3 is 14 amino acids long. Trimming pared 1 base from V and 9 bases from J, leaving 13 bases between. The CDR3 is CASSLGWGGSEQFF. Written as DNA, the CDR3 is TGTGCCAGCAGTTTAGGCTGGGGTGGGAGTGAGCAGTTCTTC.

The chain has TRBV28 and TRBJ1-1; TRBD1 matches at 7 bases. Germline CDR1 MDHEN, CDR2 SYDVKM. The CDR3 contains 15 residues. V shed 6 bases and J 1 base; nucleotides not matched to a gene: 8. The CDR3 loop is CASSFTGTANTEAFF. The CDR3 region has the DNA TGTGCCAGCAGCTTCACCGGGACAGCGAACACTGAAGCTTTCTTT.

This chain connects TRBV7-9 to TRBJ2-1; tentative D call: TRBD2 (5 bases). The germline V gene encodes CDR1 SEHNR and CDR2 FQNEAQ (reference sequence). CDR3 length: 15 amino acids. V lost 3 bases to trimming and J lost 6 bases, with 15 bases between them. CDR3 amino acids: CASSFGSKGSNEQFF. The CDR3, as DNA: TGTGCCAGCAGCTTCGGGTCAAAAGGGAGCAATGAGCAGTTCTTC.

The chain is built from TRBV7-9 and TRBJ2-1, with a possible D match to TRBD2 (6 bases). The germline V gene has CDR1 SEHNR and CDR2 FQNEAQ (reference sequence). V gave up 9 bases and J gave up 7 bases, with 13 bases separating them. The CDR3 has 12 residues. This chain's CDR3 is CASLGGENEQFF. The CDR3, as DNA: TGTGCCAGTCTGGGGGGAGAGAATGAGCAGTTCTTC.